The T cell receptor (beta chain) under discussion was sequenced for a study of identical twins. Findings of the study overall: For cord blood, abundant beta clonotypes had fewer insertions, unlike memory repertoires, which showed none.

Germline values: CDR1 SGHDT, CDR2 YYEEEE. The CDR3 is 14 residues long. V was pared by 4 bases and J by 7 bases, with 16 bases between. On this clonotype: What it binds is unknown.

Template switching added a universal primer binding site, and final cDNA carried unique molecular identifiers. TCRdb passed the 5' RACE reads through MiXCR, listing each CDR3 protein once. Of hundreds of thousands of distinct CDR3 sequences in the sample, 18% are singletons; the top ten hold roughly 13%. In addition, the sample was reused for a study of T cells expressing NK-cell markers. This second report adds: Repertoire data for TCR beta were derived from sorted T cells (CD3+CD56+NKG2C+, CD3+CD56+NKG2C- and CD3+CD56-NKG2C+). The leading position in the CD3+CD56-NKG2C+ fraction of several donors also went to these clonotypes.

The rearrangement uses TRBV5-6 and TRBJ2-3, with D possibly TRBD2 on 5 matching bases. Sequenced material: PBMCs. The clonotype originates from a woman between 18 and 29 years old in good health. CDR3 region: CASSGPGLIYTQYF. CDR3 DNA sequence: TGTGCCAGCAGCGGCCCGGGGTTGATATATACGCAGTATTTT.